This passage covers 6 T cell receptor beta chains from one sample sequenced in a study of blood T cell repertoires in COVID-19. TCRdb's copy holds only in-frame clones and misses some; the assay was immunoSEQ multiplex PCR. The repertoire includes 150,000 to 200,000 clones, 65% to 80% of them detected once, and approximately 8% sits in the top ten. Sequencing was carried out using peripheral blood. The origin of the receptors is a man between 60 and 75 years old with acute or convalescent COVID-19.

The CDR3 here is CASSQTGRLEKLFF. The CDR3 DNA is TGTGCCAGCAGTCAGACAGGGCGTCTTGAAAAACTGTTTTTT. The chain carries TRBV6-6 and TRBJ1-4; 7 positions match TRBD1. The germline V gene encodes CDR1 MNHNY and CDR2 SVGAGI (reference sequence). The CDR3 sequence is 14 residues long. Unmatched junction bases numbered 7, after V lost 5 bases and J lost 7 bases.

DNA of the CDR3: TGCGCCAGCAGCCCGGGAGCCATCGTGGGACAGGGGGCTAGTGGCTACACCTTC. Residues: CASSPGAIVGQGASGYTF. The gene calls are TRBV5-1 and TRBJ1-2; 12 bases agree with TRBD1. Looked up from germline, CDR1 is SGHRS and CDR2 is YFSETQ. The CDR3 has 18 amino acids. The J segment lost 7 bases and the V segment lost 4 bases, leaving 17 bases of the junction unmatched.

A note on this clone: A read error may produce the germline difference seen at one junction end. The chain recombines TRBV19 with TRBJ2-1; 7 bases match TRBD1. The CDR3 loop spans 16 amino acids. Germline V gene data show CDR1 as LNHDA and CDR2 as SQIVND (reference sequence). CDR3 region: CASSIGNRGSSNEQFF. The CDR3, as DNA: TGTGCCAGTAGTATAGGAAACAGGGGTTCCTCCAATGAGCAGTTCTTC.

The rearrangement joins TRBV18 to TRBJ1-2; the match to TRBD1 covers 7 bases. V was pared by 4 bases and J by 2 bases, with 1 base of the junction left unmatched. The CDR3 loop spans 13 amino acids. The V gene's germline CDR1 is KGHSH and CDR2 LQKENI. The CDR3 coding sequence is TGTGCCAGCTCACAACAGGGGAACTATGGCTACACCTTC. Amino acids: CASSQQGNYGYTF.

This clone was seen just once. The chain employs TRBV14 and TRBJ2-3; D is possibly TRBD1 (5 bases). From germline, CDR1 is SGHDN and CDR2 FVKESK. The length of the CDR3 is 14 residues. The V end lost 2 bases, the J end lost 5 bases, and 11 bases lay between the germline ends. CDR3 loop: CASSQPGYEDTQYF. CDR3 in DNA: TGTGCCAGCAGCCAACCAGGGTACGAAGATACGCAGTATTTT.

The chain couples TRBV5-1 to TRBJ1-1; D is unclear. Per germline, CDR1 SGHRS and CDR2 YFSETQ. This CDR3 is built from 14 residues. V lost 0 bases and J 4 bases, leaving 10 bases between the germline ends. The CDR3 sequence is CASSLERSGTEAFF. The CDR3 DNA follows: TGCGCCAGCAGCTTGGAACGCAGCGGCACTGAAGCTTTCTTT. The whole variable domain, filled in from reference TRBV5-1 and TRBJ1-1, reads KAGVTQTPRYLIKTRGQQVTLSCSPISGHRSVSWYQQTPGQGLQFLFEYFSETQRNKGNFPGRFSGRQFSNSRSEMNVSTLELGDSALYLCASSLERSGTEAFFGQGTRLTVV.